What follows describes a single T cell receptor beta chain. Its specificity is not known. Over several immunoSEQ plates, each subset's genomic DNA was distributed in even portions. TCRdb's copy holds only in-frame clones and misses some; the assay was immunoSEQ multiplex PCR. This table has roughly 2.4 million clones, nearly 97% appearing once. The entry originates in a study of shared clonotypes between healthy human individuals. About the research overall: For every donor, three CD4 naive, three CD4 memory, two CD8 naive and one CD8 memory plates were used.

General study findings and limits: Incomplete sequencing of sorted subsets was indicated by rarefaction despite large depth. The study generally estimated greater richness for naive than memory subsets.

The V gene end was trimmed by 4 bases and the J gene end by 6 bases; junction bases not matched to a gene: 12. This CDR3 has 16 amino acids. Germline V gene data show CDR1 as SGDLS and CDR2 as YYNGEE. This TCR was sampled from a man between 18 and 35 years old in good health. The rearrangement uses TRBV9 and TRBJ2-3; 9 bases align to TRBD2. The sequenced material came from naive CD4+ T cells sorted from blood. Stated subset: CD45RA+ positively selected. CDR3 sequence: CASSSDAGGSYDTQYF. CDR3 bases: TGTGCCAGCAGCTCAGATGCGGGAGGGTCATATGATACGCAGTATTTT.